This TCR beta chain appears in the sequencing data of a study of blood T cell repertoires in COVID-19. Assay: immunoSEQ multiplex PCR; the TCRdb copy retains only in-frame clones and omits some. This repertoire shows 180,000 or so clones, about 86% found once; its top ten account for 0.99%. The CDR3 length is 15 residues. Germline V gene lookup returns CDR1 GTSNPN and CDR2 SVGIG (reference sequence). With 7 bases clipped from V and 10 bases from J, the junction kept 18 bases outside the gene matches. The TCR sequence derives from a man in his late teens or twenties with acute or convalescent COVID-19. The sequenced material came from peripheral blood. This chain joins TRBV30 and TRBJ1-2; 10 nucleotides match TRBD1. CDR3 nucleotides: TGTGCCTCCACCCCGGGACAGGGGCTTTTTTCGGACTACACCTTC. Translated, it gives CASTPGQGLFSDYTF.